One and the same sample provided the 28 T cell receptor beta chains below, sequenced in a study of persistence of HIV-infected CD4 T cells. Their antigen targets remain unknown. Sequencing used immunoSEQ version 4 in survey mode. Sequenced by immunoSEQ multiplex PCR; TCRdb stores in-frame clones only, minus some. The sample has approximately 18,000 clones, roughly two thirds seen once. Stimulation used around 9.1 ug/mL lysate from CMV-infected fibroblasts. Sorting selected CD4+ T cells upregulating both CD40 ligand and CD69. The starting material was CD4+ T cells sorted from PBMCs after approximately 19-hour stimulation, obtained from a patient who received antiretroviral therapy. These TCRs come from an adult woman with HIV who was CMV-seropositive.

In its sample, this clone was seen a few times. The chain is built from TRBV12-5 and TRBJ1-5; no firm D call. The CDR3 runs 16 residues. Germline-derived CDR1 and CDR2 are LGHNT and FRNRAP. Trimming removed 7 bases at V and 4 bases at J, with 20 bases between. The CDR3 DNA reads TGTGCTAGTGCCACCCCCGGCGGCGGGTTAAATCAGCCCCAGCATTTT. It yields the protein CASATPGGGLNQPQHF.

This chain uses TRBV28 with TRBJ1-2; 7 nucleotides line up with TRBD1. The CDR3 covers 17 residues. Per the germline V gene, CDR1 is MDHEN and CDR2 is SYDVKM. V lost 3 bases and J lost 3; bases outside the gene matches: 13. CDR3 sequence reads: CASSLLQGGAIHYGYTF. In DNA form, the CDR3 reads TGTGCCAGCAGTTTGCTGCAAGGGGGCGCGATCCACTATGGCTACACCTTC.

The V call is TRBV27, the J call TRBJ1-2; D is unresolved. Germline values: CDR1 MNHEY, CDR2 SMNVEV (reference sequence). Trimming removed 2 bases from V and 6 bases from J, with 10 bases in between. The CDR3 totals 13 residues. In DNA form, the CDR3 reads TGTGCCAGCAGTTTACGAGGGTTAGATGGCTACACCTTC. Amino acid sequence: CASSLRGLDGYTF.

This clone appeared a few times. The gene calls are TRBV12-3 or TRBV12-4 and TRBJ2-5, with 9 nucleotides matching TRBD1. This CDR3 is 13 amino acids long. The V and J ends lost 5 bases and 4 bases, in that order; junction bases with no gene match: 2. CDR3 nucleotides: TGTGCCAGCAGTCGACAGGGGGGAGAGACCCAGTACTTC. It encodes CASSRQGGETQYF.

This clone was seen a single time. V and J are TRBV19 and TRBJ1-2, with D possibly TRBD1 on 6 matching bases. Germline V CDR1 and CDR2: LNHDA, SQIVND (reference sequence). V was trimmed by 3 bases and J by 1 base, leaving 18 bases between them. The CDR3 contains 17 residues. The CDR3 DNA reads TGTGCCAGTAGTATGGTGCGGGGGCAAAGGGGTAACTATGGCTACACCTTC. Residues: CASSMVRGQRGNYGYTF.

The chain combines TRBV14 with TRBJ2-3, with D unresolved. CDR1 is SGHDN, CDR2 FVKESK, per germline. This CDR3 has 13 residues. V was clipped by 0 bases and J by 6 bases, with 7 bases between them. The CDR3 nucleotides are TGTGCCAGCAGCCAAGATATGGAGGATACGCAGTATTTT. This translates into CASSQDMEDTQYF.

The chain couples TRBV6-5 to TRBJ2-1; the D is unclear. This CDR3 comprises 12 residues. In germline, CDR1 is MNHEY, CDR2 SVGAGI. Deletions cut 5 bases from V and 6 bases from J, with 8 bases between. CDR3: CASSPRINEQFF. CDR3 coding DNA: TGTGCCAGCAGTCCACGAATCAATGAGCAGTTCTTC.

The chain joins TRBV28 to TRBJ1-1; maybe TRBD1 (6 bases). This CDR3 contains 12 residues. Trimming left V 2 bases short and J 12 bases short, with 13 bases between. The germline CDR1 and CDR2 sequences are MDHEN and SYDVKM. Written as DNA, the CDR3 is TGTGCCAGCAGTTTAACGGGGGCGAAAACTTTCTTT. Protein sequence: CASSLTGAKTFF.

The chain employs TRBV23-1 and TRBJ2-2; the D gene is possibly TRBD2 (6 bases). TRBV23-1 qualifies as an ORF whose function is uncertain. Between the trimmed V and J ends, which lost 6 bases and 6 bases, there was a span of 17 bases. The length of the CDR3 is 15 residues. CDR3: CASRVRGLIAGELFF. CDR3 bases: TGCGCCAGCAGAGTCCGGGGGTTGATCGCCGGGGAGCTGTTTTTT.

This sequence joins TRBV30 and TRBJ2-3, with a possible D match to TRBD2 (6 bases). This CDR3 has 12 amino acids. Germline V CDR1 and CDR2: GTSNPN, SVGIG (reference sequence). V gave up 7 bases and J gave up 5 bases, with 13 bases separating them. CDR3 DNA: TGTGCCTCCAGACTAGGACTAGATACGCAGTATTTT. Encoded protein: CASRLGLDTQYF.

The gene calls are TRBV7-9 and TRBJ2-2, with D possibly matching TRBD2 (6 bases). Looked up from germline, CDR1 is SEHNR and CDR2 is FQNEAQ (reference sequence). V lost 2 bases and J lost 5, with 12 bases in between. The CDR3 totals 15 residues. The CDR3 loop reads CASSLLTGVTGELFF. The CDR3 region has the DNA TGTGCCAGCAGCTTATTGACGGGGGTTACCGGGGAGCTGTTTTTT. The full variable domain, completed using reference TRBV7-9 and TRBJ2-2, is DTGVSQNPRHKITKRGQNVTFRCDPISEHNRLYWYRQTLGQGPEFLTYFQNEAQLEKSRLLSDRFSAERPKGSFSTLEIQRTEQGDSAMYLCASSLLTGVTGELFFGEGSRLTVL.

The CDR3 loop reads CASSLSAGGYEQYF. The CDR3 DNA is TGTGCCAGCTCCTTGTCTGCAGGGGGATACGAGCAGTACTTC. The J gene is TRBJ2-7, the V gene TRBV6-5; 7 nucleotides align to TRBD1. The ends lost 8 bases at V and 4 bases at J; junction bases unmatched: 11. This CDR3 region has 14 residues. Germline CDR1 MNHEY, CDR2 SVGAGI.

The rearrangement links TRBV3-1 (or the pseudogene TRBV3-2) to TRBJ1-2, with a weak D call TRBD1 (5 bases). Germline assignment: CDR1 LGHDT and CDR2 YNNKEL (reference sequence). This CDR3 comprises 13 residues. The V and J ends lost 4 bases and 7 bases respectively, with 13 bases between them. In DNA form, the CDR3 reads TGTGCCAGCAGCCCGGGGCTGGACCTTGGCTACACCTTC. It yields the protein CASSPGLDLGYTF.

This clone has more than one count but fewer than ten. The chain uses TRBV19 and TRBJ1-5; 8 positions agree with TRBD1. The germline V gene has CDR1 LNHDA and CDR2 SQIVND (reference sequence). CDR3 length: 13 amino acids. After removal of 11 bases from V and 4 bases from J, the junction contained 7 bases not matched to a gene. CDR3 loop: CAGGDRRNQPQHF. The CDR3 bases are TGTGCCGGGGGGGACAGGAGAAATCAGCCCCAGCATTTT.

This chain connects TRBV27 to TRBJ1-2; TRBD1 aligns across 8 bases. Losses at the gene ends were 5 bases for V and 4 bases for J; bases not matched to a gene: 6. This CDR3 contains 14 residues. Germline assignment: CDR1 MNHEY and CDR2 SMNVEV (reference sequence). CDR3 in DNA: TGTGCCAGCAGTGCCGGACAGGGAGCCTATGGCTACACCTTC. This translates into CASSAGQGAYGYTF.

The chain has TRBV7-2 and TRBJ1-2; D remains ambiguous. The V gene lost 5 bases and the J gene lost 2 bases, with 18 bases spanning the gap. This CDR3 has 16 residues. CDR1 SGHTA and CDR2 FQGNSA come from the germline V gene. CDR3 DNA sequence: TGTGCCAGCAGCCACCACCAGGAATCTATGAACTATGGCTACACCTTC. Translation gives CASSHHQESMNYGYTF.

This clone was picked up one time. In nucleotides, the CDR3 is TGCGCCAGCAGCTTGGCCGGGGGAATCAATGAAAAACTGTTTTTT. Encoded protein: CASSLAGGINEKLFF. The chain links TRBV5-1 to TRBJ1-4, with D possibly being TRBD1 (5 bases). This CDR3 region has 15 residues. V was shortened by 0 bases and J by 5 bases, with 11 bases between the two germline ends. Looked up from germline, CDR1 is SGHRS and CDR2 is YFSETQ.

This clone showed up just a few times. The CDR3 here is CASSLASDSGTSPLHF. DNA for the CDR3: TGTGCCAGCAGCTTAGCTTCGGACAGCGGGACGTCACCCCTCCACTTT. The V call is TRBV7-2, the J call TRBJ1-6, with D maybe TRBD1 (6 bases). This CDR3 comprises 16 residues. The germline V gene encodes CDR1 SGHTA and CDR2 FQGNSA. V lost 0 bases and J 10 bases, leaving 16 bases between the germline ends.

The gene calls are TRBV5-1 and TRBJ2-1; 16 nucleotides agree with TRBD2. J lost 7 bases, V lost 4 bases, and 8 bases had no gene match. Per germline, CDR1 SGHRS and CDR2 YFSETQ. The CDR3 is made up of 17 amino acids. CDR3 loop: CASSALGLAGGHNEQFF. CDR3 DNA: TGCGCCAGCAGCGCGCTGGGACTAGCGGGGGGGCATAATGAGCAGTTCTTC.

This chain links TRBV5-4 with TRBJ1-1, with TRBD1 matching over 8 bases. CDR1 is SGHNT, CDR2 YYREEE, per germline (reference sequence). The trim removed 2 bases at V and 2 bases at J, leaving 8 bases unmatched. The CDR3 totals 16 residues. The CDR3 spells CASSLGGQAINTEAFF. For the CDR3, the DNA is TGTGCCAGCAGCTTAGGGGGACAGGCCATAAACACTGAAGCTTTCTTT.

Worth noting for this clone: Other DNA sequences in this specimen translate into the identical CDR3. The chain is built from TRBV24-1 and TRBJ1-5, with a possible D match to TRBD1 (6 bases). Trimming took off 3 bases at V and 3 bases at J, with 11 bases between the two ends. Germline assignment: CDR1 KGHDR and CDR2 SFDVKD. The CDR3 contains 15 residues. CDR3 coding DNA: TGTGCCACCAGTGATGGGCAGGGGATCAATCAGCCCCAGCATTTT. Its protein is CATSDGQGINQPQHF.

The chain combines TRBV27 with TRBJ1-2, with no clear D. This CDR3 is 13 amino acids long. V shed 5 bases and J shed 2 bases, with 9 bases lying between them. Germline CDR1 and CDR2: MNHEY and SMNVEV (reference sequence). The CDR3: CASSHDGNYGYTF. CDR3 coding DNA: TGTGCCAGCAGTCACGACGGGAACTATGGCTACACCTTC.

The CDR3 bases are TGTGCCAGCAGCGCACCCACGGACAGAAGCTCCTACGAGCAGTACGTC. Translating gives CASSAPTDRSSYEQYV. The chain links TRBV21-1 to TRBJ2-7; the tabulated D call, TRBD1, remains unverified against the DNA. TRBV21-1 is given as a pseudogene. The CDR3 sequence is 16 residues long.

This clone ranks as medium-sized. This sequence joins TRBV5-1 and TRBJ1-1, with a tentative D call TRBD1 (5 bases). V lost 4 bases, J lost 2 bases, and 15 bases lay in between. Germline loops: CDR1 SGHRS, CDR2 YFSETQ. CDR3 size: 15 residues. As DNA, the CDR3 is TGCGCCAGCAGCGCGGGACTTAGTGTTAACACTGAAGCTTTCTTT. This codes for CASSAGLSVNTEAFF.

The chain employs TRBV19 and TRBJ1-3; no definite D call. The V and J ends lost 3 bases and 0 bases respectively, with 15 bases between them. Germline assignment: CDR1 LNHDA and CDR2 SQIVND (reference sequence). The CDR3 extends over 17 amino acids. CDR3 protein: CASSIGRVVSSGNTIYF. CDR3 in DNA: TGTGCCAGTAGTATCGGACGTGTGGTTAGCTCTGGAAACACCATATATTTT.

The chain combines TRBV6-5 with TRBJ2-7; D unresolved. The CDR3 runs 15 residues. Germline V CDR1 and CDR2: MNHEY, SVGAGI. The ends were cut back, 1 base at V and 0 bases at J, with 10 bases in the middle. The CDR3 sequence is CASSYFRSSSYEQYF. The CDR3 DNA is TGTGCCAGCAGTTACTTCAGAAGCAGCTCCTACGAGCAGTACTTC.

This chain joins TRBV30 and TRBJ2-2, with 8 bases lining up with TRBD1. With 3 bases clipped from V and 4 bases from J, the junction kept 10 bases outside the gene matches. There are 16 residues in the CDR3. The germline CDR1 and CDR2 sequences are GTSNPN and SVGIG (reference sequence). The CDR3, as DNA: TGTGCCTGGAGCTACTGGACAGGGCTCGGCACCGGGGAGCTGTTTTTT. Translating it yields CAWSYWTGLGTGELFF.

A few counts support this clone. The chain carries TRBV10-3 and TRBJ1-1; D perhaps matches TRBD1 (5 bases). Trimming left V 10 bases short and J 2 bases short, with 14 bases between. This CDR3 is built from 13 residues. Germline loops: CDR1 ENHRY, CDR2 SYGVKD. The CDR3 bases are TGTGCCACCCACCGACAGTTAAACACTGAAGCTTTCTTT. It codes for CATHRQLNTEAFF.